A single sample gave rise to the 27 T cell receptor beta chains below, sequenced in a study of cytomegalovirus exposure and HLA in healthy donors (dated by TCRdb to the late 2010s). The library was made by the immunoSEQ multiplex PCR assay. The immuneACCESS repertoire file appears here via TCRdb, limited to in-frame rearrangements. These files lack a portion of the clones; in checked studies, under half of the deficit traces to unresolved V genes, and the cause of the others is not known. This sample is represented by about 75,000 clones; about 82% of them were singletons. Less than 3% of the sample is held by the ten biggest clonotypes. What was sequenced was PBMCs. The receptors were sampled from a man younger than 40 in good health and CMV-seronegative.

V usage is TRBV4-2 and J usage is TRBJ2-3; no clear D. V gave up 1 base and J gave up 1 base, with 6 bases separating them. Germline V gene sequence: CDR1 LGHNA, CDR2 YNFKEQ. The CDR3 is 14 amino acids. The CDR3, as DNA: TGTGCCAGCAGCCAAGGGCTAGGCACAGATACGCAGTATTTT. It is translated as CASSQGLGTDTQYF.

The CDR3 nucleotides read TGTGCCAGCAGTTTGCGCCCGCCAGGCGATAATTCACCCCTCCACTTT. Translation: CASSLRPPGDNSPLHF. V and J are TRBV6-5 and TRBJ1-6; D is undetermined. Germline V gene data show CDR1 as MNHEY and CDR2 as SVGAGI. This CDR3 has 16 amino acids. V was shortened by 4 bases and J by 5 bases, with 15 bases between the two germline ends.

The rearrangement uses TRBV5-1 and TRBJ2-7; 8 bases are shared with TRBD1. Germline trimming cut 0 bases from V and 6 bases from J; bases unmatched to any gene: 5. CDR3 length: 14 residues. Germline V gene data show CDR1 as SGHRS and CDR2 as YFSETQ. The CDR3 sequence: CASSLAGGGGEQYF. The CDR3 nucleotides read TGCGCCAGCAGCTTGGCAGGGGGCGGTGGCGAGCAGTACTTC.

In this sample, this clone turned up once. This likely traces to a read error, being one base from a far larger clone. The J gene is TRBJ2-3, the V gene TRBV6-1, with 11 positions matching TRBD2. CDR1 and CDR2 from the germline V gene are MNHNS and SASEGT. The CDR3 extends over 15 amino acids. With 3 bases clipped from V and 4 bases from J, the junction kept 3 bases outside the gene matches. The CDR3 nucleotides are TGTGCCAGCAGTGACACTAGCGGGAGCCCAGATACGCAGTATTTT. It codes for CASSDTSGSPDTQYF.

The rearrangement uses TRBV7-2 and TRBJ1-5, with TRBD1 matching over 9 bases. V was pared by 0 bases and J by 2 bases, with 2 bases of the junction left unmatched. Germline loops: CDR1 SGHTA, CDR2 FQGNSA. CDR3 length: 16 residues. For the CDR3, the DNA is TGTGCCAGCAGCTTAGCGGGACAGGGAGGCAATCAGCCCCAGCATTTT. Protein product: CASSLAGQGGNQPQHF.

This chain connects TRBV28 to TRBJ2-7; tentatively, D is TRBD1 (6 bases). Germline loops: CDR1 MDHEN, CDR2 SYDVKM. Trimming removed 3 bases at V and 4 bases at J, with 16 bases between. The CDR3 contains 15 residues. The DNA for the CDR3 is TGTGCCAGCAGTTTCTCAGGGGATTCGGGGTACGAGCAGTACTTC. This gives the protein CASSFSGDSGYEQYF.

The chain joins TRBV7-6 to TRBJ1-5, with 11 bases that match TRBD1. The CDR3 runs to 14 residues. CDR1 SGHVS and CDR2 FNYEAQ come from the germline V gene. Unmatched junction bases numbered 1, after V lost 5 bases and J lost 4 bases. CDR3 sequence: CASSGTGGNQPQHF. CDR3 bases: TGTGCCAGCAGCGGGACAGGGGGAAATCAGCCCCAGCATTTT.

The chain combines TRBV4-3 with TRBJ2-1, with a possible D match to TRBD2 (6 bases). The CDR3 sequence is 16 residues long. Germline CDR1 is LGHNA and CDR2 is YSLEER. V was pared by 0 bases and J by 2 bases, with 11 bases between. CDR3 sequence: CASSQDFTSPYNEQFF. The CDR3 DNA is TGCGCCAGCAGCCAAGATTTCACTAGCCCCTACAATGAGCAGTTCTTC.

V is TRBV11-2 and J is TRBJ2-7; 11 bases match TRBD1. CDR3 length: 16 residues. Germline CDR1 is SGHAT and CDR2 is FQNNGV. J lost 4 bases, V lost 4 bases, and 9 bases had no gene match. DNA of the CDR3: TGTGCCAGCAGCTCAACCATCGGGGACAGGGGGTACGAGCAGTACGTC. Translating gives CASSSTIGDRGYEQYV.

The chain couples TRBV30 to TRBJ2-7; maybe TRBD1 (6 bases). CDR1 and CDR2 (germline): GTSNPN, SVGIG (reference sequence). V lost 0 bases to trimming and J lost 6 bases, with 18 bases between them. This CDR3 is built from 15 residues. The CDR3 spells CAWSVGQLLGGEQYF. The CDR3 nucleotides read TGTGCCTGGAGTGTCGGGCAGCTCCTAGGGGGCGAGCAGTACTTC. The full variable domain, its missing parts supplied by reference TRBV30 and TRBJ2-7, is SQTIHQWPATLVQPVGSPLSLECTVEGTSNPNLYWYRQAAGRGLQLLFYSVGIGQISSEVPQNLSASRPQDRQFILSSKKLLLSDSGFYLCAWSVGQLLGGEQYFGPGTRLTVT.

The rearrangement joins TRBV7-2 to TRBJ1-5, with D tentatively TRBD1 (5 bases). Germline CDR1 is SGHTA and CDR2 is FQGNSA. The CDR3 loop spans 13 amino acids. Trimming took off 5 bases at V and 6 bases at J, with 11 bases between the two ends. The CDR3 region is CASSETQGQPQHF. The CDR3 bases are TGTGCCAGCAGCGAAACGCAGGGTCAGCCCCAGCATTTT.

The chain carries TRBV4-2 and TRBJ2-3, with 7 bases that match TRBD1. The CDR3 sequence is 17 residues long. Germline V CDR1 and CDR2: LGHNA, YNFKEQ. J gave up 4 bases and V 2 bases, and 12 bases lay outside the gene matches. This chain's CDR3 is CASSQLAGGTSADTQYF. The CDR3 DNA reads TGTGCCAGCAGCCAACTGGCAGGGGGAACCTCCGCAGATACGCAGTATTTT.

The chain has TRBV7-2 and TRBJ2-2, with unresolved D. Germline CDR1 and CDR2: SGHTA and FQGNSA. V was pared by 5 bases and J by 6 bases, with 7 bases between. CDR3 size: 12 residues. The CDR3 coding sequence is TGTGCCAGCAGCCTTATCTCCGGGGAGCTGTTTTTT. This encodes CASSLISGELFF.

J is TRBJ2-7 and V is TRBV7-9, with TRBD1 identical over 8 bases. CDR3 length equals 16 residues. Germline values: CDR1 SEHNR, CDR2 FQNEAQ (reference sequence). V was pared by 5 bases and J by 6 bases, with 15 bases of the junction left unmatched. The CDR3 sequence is CASSDVSGTGSPEQYV. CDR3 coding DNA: TGTGCCAGCAGCGATGTGTCCGGGACAGGCTCTCCCGAGCAGTACGTC.

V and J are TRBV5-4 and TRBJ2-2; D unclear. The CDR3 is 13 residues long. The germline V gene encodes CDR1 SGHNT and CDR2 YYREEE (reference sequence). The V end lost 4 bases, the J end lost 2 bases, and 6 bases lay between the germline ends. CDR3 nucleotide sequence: TGTGCCAGCAGCCCCCCTAACACCGGGGAGCTGTTTTTT. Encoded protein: CASSPPNTGELFF.

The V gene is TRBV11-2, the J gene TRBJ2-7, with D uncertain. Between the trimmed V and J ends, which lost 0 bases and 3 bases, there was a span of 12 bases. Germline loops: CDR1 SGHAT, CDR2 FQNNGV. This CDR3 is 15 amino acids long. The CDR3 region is CASSLEVGIHYEQYV. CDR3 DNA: TGTGCCAGCAGCTTAGAAGTGGGTATCCACTACGAGCAGTACGTC.

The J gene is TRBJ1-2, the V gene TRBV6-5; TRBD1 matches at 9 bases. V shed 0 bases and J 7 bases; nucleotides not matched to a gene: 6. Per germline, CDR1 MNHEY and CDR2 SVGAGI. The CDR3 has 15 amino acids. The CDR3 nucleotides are TGTGCCAGCAGTTACTCGTGGGACAGGGTGGGTGGCTACACCTTC. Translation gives CASSYSWDRVGGYTF.

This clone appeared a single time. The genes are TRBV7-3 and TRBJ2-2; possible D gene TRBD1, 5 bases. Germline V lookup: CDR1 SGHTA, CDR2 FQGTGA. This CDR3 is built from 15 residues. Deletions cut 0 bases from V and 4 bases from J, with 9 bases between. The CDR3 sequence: CASSLTGVRTGELFF. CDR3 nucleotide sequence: TGTGCCAGCAGCTTAACAGGGGTTCGCACCGGGGAGCTGTTTTTT. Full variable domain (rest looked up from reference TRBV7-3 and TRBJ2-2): GAGVSQTPSNKVTEKGKYVELRCDPISGHTALYWYRQSLGQGPEFLIYFQGTGAADDSGLPNDRFFAVRPEGSVSTLKIQRTERGDSAVYLCASSLTGVRTGELFFGEGSRLTVL.

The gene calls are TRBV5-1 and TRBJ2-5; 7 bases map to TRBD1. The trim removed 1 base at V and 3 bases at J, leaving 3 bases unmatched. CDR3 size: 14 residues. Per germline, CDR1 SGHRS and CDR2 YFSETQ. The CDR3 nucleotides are TGCGCCAGCAGCTTGTTCGGACAGGAAGAGACCCAGTACTTC. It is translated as CASSLFGQEETQYF. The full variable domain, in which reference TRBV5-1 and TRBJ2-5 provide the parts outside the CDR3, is KAGVTQTPRYLIKTRGQQVTLSCSPISGHRSVSWYQQTPGQGLQFLFEYFSETQRNKGNFPGRFSGRQFSNSRSEMNVSTLELGDSALYLCASSLFGQEETQYFGPGTRLLVL.

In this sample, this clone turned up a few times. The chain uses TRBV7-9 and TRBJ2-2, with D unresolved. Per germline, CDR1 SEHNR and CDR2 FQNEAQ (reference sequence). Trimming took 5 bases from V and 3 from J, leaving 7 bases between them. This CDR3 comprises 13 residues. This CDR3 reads CASSPVYTGELFF. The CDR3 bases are TGTGCCAGCAGCCCTGTTTACACCGGGGAGCTGTTTTTT.

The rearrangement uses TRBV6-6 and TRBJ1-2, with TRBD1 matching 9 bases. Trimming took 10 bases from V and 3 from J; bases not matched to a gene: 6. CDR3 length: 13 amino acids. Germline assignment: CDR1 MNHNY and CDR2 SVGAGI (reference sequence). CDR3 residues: CANAQGADYGYTF. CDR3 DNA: TGTGCCAATGCACAGGGGGCGGACTATGGCTACACCTTC.

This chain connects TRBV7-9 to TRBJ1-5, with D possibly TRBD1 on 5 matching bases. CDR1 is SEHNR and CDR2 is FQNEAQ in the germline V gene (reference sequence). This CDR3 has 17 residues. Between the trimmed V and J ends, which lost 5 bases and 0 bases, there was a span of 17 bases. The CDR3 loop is CASSSGTGSYSNQPQHF. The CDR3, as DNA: TGTGCCAGCAGCAGCGGGACGGGTAGCTATAGCAATCAGCCCCAGCATTTT.

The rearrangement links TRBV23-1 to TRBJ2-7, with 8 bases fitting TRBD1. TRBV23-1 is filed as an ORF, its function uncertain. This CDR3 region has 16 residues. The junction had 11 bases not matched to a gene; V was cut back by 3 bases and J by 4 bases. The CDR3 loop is CASSHFYRGTPYEQYF. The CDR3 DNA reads TGCGCCAGCAGTCACTTCTACAGGGGGACCCCGTACGAGCAGTACTTC.

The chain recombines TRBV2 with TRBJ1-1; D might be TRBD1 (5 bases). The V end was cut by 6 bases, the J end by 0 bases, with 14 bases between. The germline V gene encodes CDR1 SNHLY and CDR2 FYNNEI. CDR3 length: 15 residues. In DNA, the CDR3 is TGTGCCAGCAGAGTAGGACACAACATGAACACTGAAGCTTTCTTT. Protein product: CASRVGHNMNTEAFF.

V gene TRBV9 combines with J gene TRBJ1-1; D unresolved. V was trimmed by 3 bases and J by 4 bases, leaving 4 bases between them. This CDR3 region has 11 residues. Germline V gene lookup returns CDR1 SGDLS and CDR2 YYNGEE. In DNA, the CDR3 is TGTGCCAGCAGCGCCCTCACTGAAGCTTTCTTT. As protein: CASSALTEAFF.

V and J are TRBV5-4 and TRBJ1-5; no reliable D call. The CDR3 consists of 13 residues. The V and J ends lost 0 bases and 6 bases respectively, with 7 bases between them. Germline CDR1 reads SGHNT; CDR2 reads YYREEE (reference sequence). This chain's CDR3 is CASSLEGGQPQHF. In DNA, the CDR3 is TGTGCCAGCAGCTTGGAGGGAGGTCAGCCCCAGCATTTT. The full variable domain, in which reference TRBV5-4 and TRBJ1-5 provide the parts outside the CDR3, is ETGVTQSPTHLIKTRGQQVTLRCSSQSGHNTVSWYQQALGQGPQFIFQYYREEENGRGNFPPRFSGLQFPNYSSELNVNALELDDSALYLCASSLEGGQPQHFGDGTRLSIL.

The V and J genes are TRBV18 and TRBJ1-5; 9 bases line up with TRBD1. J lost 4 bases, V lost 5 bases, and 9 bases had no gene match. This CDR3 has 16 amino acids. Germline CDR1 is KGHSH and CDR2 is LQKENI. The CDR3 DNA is TGTGCCAGCTCAGACCGAGTTGGACAGGGGAATCAGCCCCAGCATTTT. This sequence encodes CASSDRVGQGNQPQHF.